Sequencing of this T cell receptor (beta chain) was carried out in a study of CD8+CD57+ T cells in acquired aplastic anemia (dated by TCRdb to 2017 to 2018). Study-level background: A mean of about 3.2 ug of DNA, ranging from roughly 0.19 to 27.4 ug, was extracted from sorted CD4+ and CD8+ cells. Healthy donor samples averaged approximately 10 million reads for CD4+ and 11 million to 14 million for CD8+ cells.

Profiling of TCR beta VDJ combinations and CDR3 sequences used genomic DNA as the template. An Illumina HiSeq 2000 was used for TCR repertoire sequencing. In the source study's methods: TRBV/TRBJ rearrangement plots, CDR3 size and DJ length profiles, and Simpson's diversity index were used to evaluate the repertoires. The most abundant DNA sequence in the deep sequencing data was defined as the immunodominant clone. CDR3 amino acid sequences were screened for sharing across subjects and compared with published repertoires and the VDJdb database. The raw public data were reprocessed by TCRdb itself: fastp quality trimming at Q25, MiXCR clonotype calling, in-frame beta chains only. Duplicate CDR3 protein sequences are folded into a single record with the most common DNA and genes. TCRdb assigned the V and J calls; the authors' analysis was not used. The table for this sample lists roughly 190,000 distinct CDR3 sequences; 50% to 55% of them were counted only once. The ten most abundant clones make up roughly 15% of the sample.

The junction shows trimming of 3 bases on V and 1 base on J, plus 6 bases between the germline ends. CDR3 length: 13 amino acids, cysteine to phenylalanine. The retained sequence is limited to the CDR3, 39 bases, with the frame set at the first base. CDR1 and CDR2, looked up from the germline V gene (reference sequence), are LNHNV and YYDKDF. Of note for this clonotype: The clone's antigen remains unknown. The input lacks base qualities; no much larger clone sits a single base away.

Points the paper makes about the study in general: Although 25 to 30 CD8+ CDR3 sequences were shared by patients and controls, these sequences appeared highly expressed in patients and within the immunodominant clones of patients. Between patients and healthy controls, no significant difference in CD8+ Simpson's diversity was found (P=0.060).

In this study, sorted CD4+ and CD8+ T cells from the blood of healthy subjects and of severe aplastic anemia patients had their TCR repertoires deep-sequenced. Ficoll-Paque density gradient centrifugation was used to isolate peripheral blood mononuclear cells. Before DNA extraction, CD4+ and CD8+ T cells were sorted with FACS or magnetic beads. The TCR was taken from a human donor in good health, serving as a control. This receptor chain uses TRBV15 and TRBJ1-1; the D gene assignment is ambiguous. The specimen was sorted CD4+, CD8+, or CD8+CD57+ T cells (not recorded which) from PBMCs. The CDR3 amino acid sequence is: CATSSSENTEAFF. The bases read TGTGCCACCAGCAGTTCTGAGAACACTGAAGCTTTCTTT.